This entry lists 9 T cell receptor beta chains sequenced from one sample in a study of cytomegalovirus exposure and HLA in healthy donors. PCR employed 60 Vbeta and 13 Jbeta primers. Sequenced by immunoSEQ multiplex PCR; TCRdb stores in-frame clones only, minus some. The data contain 170,000 or so clones, roughly 80% of them singletons. The sample was PBMCs. These receptors originate from a boy aged 2 to 10 in good health and CMV-seronegative.

The chain joins TRBV4-1 to TRBJ1-4; the D is unclear. Looked up from germline, CDR1 is MGHRA and CDR2 is YSYEKL. Trimming cost V 2 bases and J 0 bases, with 16 bases left between them. The CDR3 consists of 18 residues. CDR3 nucleotides: TGCGCCAGCAGCCAACTACGGAGGTTCGGGGCAACTAATGAAAAACTGTTTTTT. This translates into CASSQLRRFGATNEKLFF.

J is TRBJ2-7 and V is TRBV6-5; 7 bases are shared with TRBD2. The V segment lost 2 bases and the J segment 0 bases; nucleotides outside the gene matches: 4. This CDR3 is 15 amino acids long. Germline V gene lookup returns CDR1 MNHEY and CDR2 SVGAGI. The CDR3 DNA reads as TGTGCCAGCAGTTACGCTAGCGGAAGCTCCTACGAGCAGTACTTC. This encodes CASSYASGSSYEQYF.

The V gene is TRBV10-3, the J gene TRBJ2-3; possibly TRBD2 for D (5 bases). Trimming took off 3 bases at V and 6 bases at J, with 10 bases between the two ends. This CDR3 has 13 amino acids. Looked up from germline, CDR1 is ENHRY and CDR2 is SYGVKD. CDR3 loop: CAISDPSGDTQYF. Written as DNA, the CDR3 is TGTGCCATCAGTGACCCTTCGGGGGATACGCAGTATTTT.

The chain is built from TRBV6-5 and TRBJ2-7; 8 bases match TRBD2. The CDR3 contains 14 residues. The V gene's germline CDR1 is MNHEY and CDR2 SVGAGI. V shed 5 bases and J 0 bases; nucleotides not matched to a gene: 3. The CDR3: CASSPGGSSYEQYF. In DNA form, the CDR3 reads TGTGCCAGCAGTCCGGGAGGGAGCTCCTACGAGCAGTACTTC.

The chain joins TRBV10-1 to TRBJ1-5; 7 nucleotides match TRBD1. The germline CDR1 and CDR2 sequences are WNHNN and SYGVQD (reference sequence). The CDR3 has 14 residues. With V trimmed by 3 bases and J by 7 bases, 6 bases remained unmatched. Here the CDR3 DNA reads TGCGCCAGCAGTGAAGGGGGCGATGCCCAGCCCCAGCATTTT. Its translation is CASSEGGDAQPQHF.

The chain joins TRBV18 to TRBJ1-1, with 10 bases matching TRBD1. Trimming cost V 6 bases and J 6 bases; bases outside gene matches: 7. Germline V gene lookup returns CDR1 KGHSH and CDR2 LQKENI. The CDR3 runs to 14 residues. In DNA, the CDR3 is TGTGCCAGCTCGCCGGCCGGGACAGGGGCTGAAGCTTTCTTT. Its protein is CASSPAGTGAEAFF.

The rearrangement uses TRBV5-8 and TRBJ2-5; 7 bases match TRBD1. V lost 4 bases to trimming and J lost 4 bases; unmatched junction nucleotides: 7. The CDR3 is made up of 14 amino acids. From germline, CDR1 is SGHTS and CDR2 YDEGEE. CDR3 sequence reads: CASSLRQGRETQYF. DNA of the CDR3: TGTGCCAGCAGCCTAAGACAGGGACGAGAGACCCAGTACTTC.

DNA of the CDR3: TGTGCCAGCAGCCTACCGGGTCGGGAGCAGTACTTC. Translation: CASSLPGREQYF. This sequence joins TRBV7-6 and TRBJ2-7; no definite D call. V lost 5 bases and J 7 bases, leaving 12 bases between the germline ends. This CDR3 is 12 amino acids long. The germline V gene encodes CDR1 SGHVS and CDR2 FNYEAQ.

The CDR3 region has the DNA TGTGCCAGTAGTATAGTCCCCGGTGCGGGAGAGACCCAGTACTTC. Translated: CASSIVPGAGETQYF. The chain couples TRBV19 to TRBJ2-5, with a tentative D call TRBD2 (5 bases). Germline V gene data show CDR1 as LNHDA and CDR2 as SQIVND (reference sequence). CDR3 size: 15 residues. Trimming left V 1 base short and J 4 bases short, with 13 bases between.